Described below is a single T cell receptor (beta chain) sequence and its context. Its target is not known. The data stem from a study of T cells in Graves' hyperthyroidism and ophthalmopathy. At the level of the study: Blood was drawn when the patient was first diagnosed and still untreated.

With 6 bases clipped from V and 0 bases from J, the junction kept 8 bases outside the gene matches. Germline V gene lookup returns CDR1 SQVTM and CDR2 ANQGSEA. CDR3 length: 15 residues. Amplification of TCR beta CDR3 regions was performed using RNA transcripts as template. The HTBI primer set was used in a first-round RT-PCR of the TCR CDR3. In TCRdb, the multiplex PCR reads were re-called with MiXCR into one record per CDR3 protein. This sample carries about 270,000 distinct CDR3 sequences, about 20% of them seen once, and the ten largest clones take roughly 60%. Study results and caveats: Among thyroid clonotypes expanded above 0.001, most also appeared in blood.

The specimen sequenced was blood. The gene calls are TRBV29-1 and TRBJ1-1, with 9 positions matching TRBD1. The receptor was derived from a man under 40 with Graves' ophthalmopathy. The CDR3 sequence is CSVGTGTILNTEAFF. The CDR3 nucleotides are TGCAGCGTGGGGACAGGGACCATTTTGAACACTGAAGCTTTCTTT.